The sequence of this T cell receptor (beta chain) was determined in a study of memory CD4+ T cells and cytomegalovirus serostatus. Libraries were prepared by immunoSEQ multiplex PCR; TCRdb keeps only in-frame clonotypes and omits some of them. The repertoire holds over 45,000 clones, with about four fifths as singletons. The sort gate was single viable CD3+CD4+CD8-CD45RO+ cells for memory CD4+ T cells. Serum IgG to CMV pp150, pp28, p38 and p52 defined serostatus. Germline lookup yields CDR1 MNHEY and CDR2 SVGAGI. Trimming took off 0 bases at V and 2 bases at J, with 7 bases between the two ends. The CDR3 is made up of 15 amino acids. As to this clone: Its antigen is still unknown.

Study-level points and caveats: CD4+ memory repertoires contained 67 of 164 reported CMV TCRbeta sequences.

This sequence joins TRBV6-5 and TRBJ2-2, with a possible D match to TRBD1 (6 bases). The TCR originated in an adult in good health and CMV-seronegative. Some clones in this sample may be carry-over from other donors' samples. Specimen: memory CD4+ T cells from blood. CDR3 protein: CASSYSGHNTGELFF. As DNA, the CDR3 is TGTGCCAGCAGTTACTCGGGACACAACACCGGGGAGCTGTTTTTT.